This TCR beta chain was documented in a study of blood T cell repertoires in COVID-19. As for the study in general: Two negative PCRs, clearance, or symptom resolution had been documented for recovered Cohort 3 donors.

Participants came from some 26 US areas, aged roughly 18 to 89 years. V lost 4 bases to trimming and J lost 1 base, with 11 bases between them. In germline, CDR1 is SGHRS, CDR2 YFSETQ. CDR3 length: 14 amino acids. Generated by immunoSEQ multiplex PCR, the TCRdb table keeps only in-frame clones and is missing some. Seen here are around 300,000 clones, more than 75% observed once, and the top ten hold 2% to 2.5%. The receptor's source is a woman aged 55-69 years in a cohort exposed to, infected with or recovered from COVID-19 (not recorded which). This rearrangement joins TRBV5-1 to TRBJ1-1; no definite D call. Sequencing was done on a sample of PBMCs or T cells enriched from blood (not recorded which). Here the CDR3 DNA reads TGCGCCAGCAGCGCCAGGACTTCGAACACTGAAGCTTTCTTT. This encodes CASSARTSNTEAFF.